Given below is one T cell receptor (beta chain) in context. This sample stems from a study of control samples from healthy donors and cancer patients. The CDR3 sequence is 12 residues long. V shed 4 bases and J 7 bases; nucleotides not matched to a gene: 4. CDR1 and CDR2 from the germline V gene are SGHTS and YDEGEE. The method was immunoSEQ multiplex PCR; TCRdb's version includes in-frame clones alone and lacks a portion of them. The sample lists around 100,000 clones; 87% were seen once. The sequence was collected from a woman in her 50s in good health. Sample: blood. The chain employs TRBV5-8 and TRBJ1-2, with 7 bases fitting TRBD1. The CDR3 sequence is CASSDRVGGYTF. The CDR3 DNA is TGTGCCAGCAGCGACAGGGTCGGTGGCTACACCTTC.